A selection of T cell receptor beta chains follows, all from one sample in a study of vaccination and CD4 T cells after COVID-19. These receptors lack a known antigen. TCRdb processed the PCR reads anew with MiXCR; each CDR3 protein has one entry. The sample has 9,500 to 15,000 distinct CDR3 sequences; 55% to 75% are singletons. The starting material was CD4+ T cells from blood, cultured in vitro, obtained before SARS-CoV-2 vaccination. The receptor source for this set is a human donor who had recovered from COVID-19. Each CDR3 is given with its conserved first and last residue. The D gene is left open where the match is weak.

v_gene: TRBV2; d_gene: TRBD2; j_gene: TRBJ2-7; CDR3aa: CASSIGTSVLKQYF
v_gene: TRBV2; d_gene: NA; j_gene: TRBJ1-5; CDR3aa: CASSFGIPAGQPQHF
v_gene: TRBV20-1; d_gene: NA; j_gene: TRBJ1-2; CDR3aa: CSANLLVARYGYTF
v_gene: TRBV10-2; d_gene: TRBD1; j_gene: TRBJ2-1; CDR3aa: CASSESTGVNEQFF
v_gene: TRBV14; d_gene: NA; j_gene: TRBJ1-6; CDR3aa: CASRQVDNSPLHF
v_gene: TRBV20-1; d_gene: TRBD1; j_gene: TRBJ1-1; CDR3aa: CSASVRGGTEAFF
v_gene: TRBV20-1; d_gene: NA; j_gene: TRBJ1-6; CDR3aa: CSARVGGASSYNSPLHF
v_gene: TRBV20-1; d_gene: NA; j_gene: TRBJ2-7; CDR3aa: CSARDPNQAYEQYF
v_gene: TRBV11-3; d_gene: NA; j_gene: TRBJ2-7; CDR3aa: CASSPRPRGRSSYEQYF
v_gene: TRBV6-1; d_gene: NA; j_gene: TRBJ1-1; CDR3aa: CASRKNTEAFF
v_gene: TRBV27; d_gene: TRBD1; j_gene: TRBJ1-1; CDR3aa: CASSLAGQGGLNTEAFF
v_gene: TRBV20-1; d_gene: TRBD1; j_gene: TRBJ1-2; CDR3aa: CSAEGTGGRNYGYTF
v_gene: TRBV20-1; d_gene: TRBD1; j_gene: TRBJ1-1; CDR3aa: CSARETGRTGGEAFF
v_gene: TRBV7-6; d_gene: NA; j_gene: TRBJ2-7; CDR3aa: CASSLETGREQYF
v_gene: TRBV20-1; d_gene: NA; j_gene: TRBJ2-7; CDR3aa: CSARDSLGFSYEQYF
v_gene: TRBV7-8; d_gene: NA; j_gene: TRBJ2-1; CDR3aa: CASSLETSTVQFF
v_gene: TRBV20-1; d_gene: NA; j_gene: TRBJ1-2; CDR3aa: CSARERGQIEGYTF
v_gene: TRBV12-3/TRBV12-4; d_gene: NA; j_gene: TRBJ1-2; CDR3aa: CASQVQPNYGYTF
v_gene: TRBV19; d_gene: NA; j_gene: TRBJ2-1; CDR3aa: CASSIEGRRSYNEQFF
v_gene: TRBV2; d_gene: NA; j_gene: TRBJ2-7; CDR3aa: CASGQLSYEQYF
v_gene: TRBV7-8; d_gene: TRBD1; j_gene: TRBJ1-3; CDR3aa: CASSLRTGLGVGNTIYF
v_gene: TRBV11-2; d_gene: TRBD1; j_gene: TRBJ1-1; CDR3aa: CASSWTGSNTEAFF
v_gene: TRBV7-3; d_gene: NA; j_gene: TRBJ1-1; CDR3aa: CASSLTPGTEAFF
v_gene: TRBV7-8; d_gene: TRBD1; j_gene: TRBJ1-1; CDR3aa: CASSSQGARGTEAFF
v_gene: TRBV7-2; d_gene: NA; j_gene: TRBJ1-5; CDR3aa: CASSLGRGGPNQPQHF
v_gene: TRBV20-1; d_gene: NA; j_gene: TRBJ2-7; CDR3aa: CSARTQVRSYEQYF
v_gene: TRBV20-1; d_gene: NA; j_gene: TRBJ1-1; CDR3aa: CSARGTDLRAFF
v_gene: TRBV7-2; d_gene: TRBD1; j_gene: TRBJ1-2; CDR3aa: CASSVNRDRGYGYTF
v_gene: TRBV20-1; d_gene: NA; j_gene: TRBJ1-1; CDR3aa: CSASPPGVSHLSPEAFF
v_gene: TRBV2; d_gene: NA; j_gene: TRBJ1-1; CDR3aa: CASSENGVQGTEAFF
v_gene: TRBV20-1; d_gene: NA; j_gene: TRBJ1-1; CDR3aa: CSARSGSTEAFF
v_gene: TRBV20-1; d_gene: NA; j_gene: TRBJ1-5; CDR3aa: CSARGVGNQPQHF
v_gene: TRBV20-1; d_gene: TRBD2; j_gene: TRBJ2-3; CDR3aa: CSARDRGGRTDTQYF
v_gene: TRBV2; d_gene: NA; j_gene: TRBJ2-3; CDR3aa: CASSDRQSTDTQYF
v_gene: TRBV6-5; d_gene: TRBD1; j_gene: TRBJ1-5; CDR3aa: CASSYSRDRAGQPQHF
v_gene: TRBV7-8; d_gene: NA; j_gene: TRBJ2-2; CDR3aa: CASGLSGQNTGELFF
v_gene: TRBV7-3; d_gene: NA; j_gene: TRBJ2-7; CDR3aa: CASSPDGSYEQYF
v_gene: TRBV27; d_gene: NA; j_gene: TRBJ1-1; CDR3aa: CASRKLFISNTEAFF
v_gene: TRBV19; d_gene: NA; j_gene: TRBJ1-2; CDR3aa: CASSPARTLTRYTF
v_gene: TRBV20-1; d_gene: NA; j_gene: TRBJ2-3; CDR3aa: CSAPSPIGRTDTQYF
v_gene: TRBV7-8; d_gene: NA; j_gene: TRBJ2-5; CDR3aa: CASSLATAWQSETQYF
v_gene: TRBV12-2; d_gene: NA; j_gene: TRBJ1-2; CDR3aa: CASRFYLRAF
v_gene: TRBV12-3/TRBV12-4; d_gene: NA; j_gene: TRBJ1-1; CDR3aa: CASSPNRWQITEAFF
v_gene: TRBV4-3; d_gene: TRBD1; j_gene: TRBJ2-2; CDR3aa: CASSQGRLAGGSGELFF
v_gene: TRBV19; d_gene: TRBD1; j_gene: TRBJ1-5; CDR3aa: CASSPPGTGRNNQPQHF
v_gene: TRBV20-1; d_gene: NA; j_gene: TRBJ2-1; CDR3aa: CSARGTDFYNEQFF
v_gene: TRBV6-2/TRBV6-3; d_gene: NA; j_gene: TRBJ1-1; CDR3aa: CASSLDRDTEAFF
v_gene: TRBV20-1; d_gene: NA; j_gene: TRBJ2-6; CDR3aa: CSAMVSGANVLTF
v_gene: TRBV7-6; d_gene: TRBD1; j_gene: TRBJ2-3; CDR3aa: CASSPRRQGAGLDTQYF
v_gene: TRBV7-2; d_gene: TRBD2; j_gene: TRBJ2-3; CDR3aa: CASRGLASTDTQYF
v_gene: TRBV11-2; d_gene: TRBD1; j_gene: TRBJ1-2; CDR3aa: CASSSSGTVANYGYTF
v_gene: TRBV6-1; d_gene: TRBD2; j_gene: NA; CDR3aa: CASNIAGGVEQYF